This TCR beta chain was identified in a study of Graves' ophthalmopathy and Graves' hyperthyroidism. Physicians reached a diagnosis by relying on clinical symptoms, serum thyroxine, TRAb, thyroid ultrasound and orbital computed tomography. PBMCs originated in roughly 9.3 ml of fresh peripheral blood. RNA served as the template for amplifying TCR beta CDR3 regions. Second-round multiplex PCR came after a first-round RT-PCR that employed HTBI primers. Via MiXCR, TCRdb re-called the multiplex PCR reads, giving one row per CDR3 protein. The table includes a few hundred thousand distinct CDR3 sequences, 17% detected once. Points from the study as a whole: Discrimination between ophthalmopathy and stable hyperthyroidism by a 13-signature model showed about 88% sensitivity and more than 65% specificity.

Germline CDR1 and CDR2: DFQATT and SNEGSKA (reference sequence). This CDR3 is 16 amino acids long. This clonotype was detected many times. Antigen specificity is unknown. The germline gene is not matched at one end of the junction; a read error may be the cause. The J gene is TRBJ1-5, the V gene TRBV20-1, with 10 positions matching TRBD1. This clonotype originated in an adult woman with stable Graves' hyperthyroidism. The sequenced sample consisted of peripheral blood. The CDR3 DNA reads as TGCAGTGCTAGTGACAGGGGGCAAGGGAGCAATCCGCCCCAGCATTTT. Its protein product is CSASDRGQGSNPPQHF.